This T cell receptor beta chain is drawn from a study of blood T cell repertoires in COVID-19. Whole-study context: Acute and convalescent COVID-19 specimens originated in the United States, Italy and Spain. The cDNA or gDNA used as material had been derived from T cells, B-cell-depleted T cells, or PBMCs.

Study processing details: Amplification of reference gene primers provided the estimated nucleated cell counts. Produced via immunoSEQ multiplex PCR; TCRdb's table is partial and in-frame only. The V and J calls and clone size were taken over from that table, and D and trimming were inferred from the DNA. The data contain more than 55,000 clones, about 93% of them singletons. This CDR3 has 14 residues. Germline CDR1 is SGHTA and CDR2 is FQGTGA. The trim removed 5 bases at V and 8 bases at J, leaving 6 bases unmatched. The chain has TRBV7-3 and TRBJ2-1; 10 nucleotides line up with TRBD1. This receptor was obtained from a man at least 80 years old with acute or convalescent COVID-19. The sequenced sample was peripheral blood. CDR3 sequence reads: CASSPGTGVDEQFF. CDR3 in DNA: TGTGCCAGCAGCCCGGGGACAGGGGTTGATGAGCAGTTCTTC.